This is a list of T cell receptor beta chains from one sample in a study of PD-1 blockade in classical Hodgkin lymphoma. Libraries were prepared by immunoSEQ multiplex PCR; TCRdb keeps only in-frame clonotypes and omits some of them. The sample lists tens of thousands of clones, 55% to 75% occurring once. Here the sequenced sample was peripheral blood mononuclear cells (PBMCs), taken before the second cycle of nivolumab. Receptor source: a human donor with classical Hodgkin lymphoma. The CDR3 runs from the conserved cysteine through the conserved F or W. Each record gives: CDR3 protein, V gene, clone size, D gene, J gene. A D gene is named only where the DNA matches it firmly. Where a row states a size, it is once, few, many or the class of an expanded clone; other rows omit it.

CDR3 protein: CATAGVLDTQYF
V gene: TRBV28
clone size: -
D gene: TRBD2
J gene: TRBJ2-3

CDR3 protein: CASSPGGISEAFF
V gene: TRBV25-1
clone size: -
D gene: -
J gene: TRBJ1-1

CDR3 protein: CASSLAERAGGTNEKLFF
V gene: TRBV5-1
clone size: -
D gene: TRBD1
J gene: TRBJ1-4

CDR3 protein: CASSPAGADTQYF
V gene: TRBV18
clone size: few
D gene: -
J gene: TRBJ2-3

CDR3 protein: CSVEHSVTGELFF
V gene: TRBV29-1
clone size: -
D gene: -
J gene: TRBJ2-2

CDR3 protein: CASSLTGGHTEAFF
V gene: TRBV11-3
clone size: -
D gene: TRBD1
J gene: TRBJ1-1

CDR3 protein: CASSLGRGYTF
V gene: TRBV28
clone size: -
D gene: -
J gene: TRBJ1-2

CDR3 protein: CASSQLQGFSTDTQYF
V gene: TRBV4-1
clone size: once
D gene: -
J gene: TRBJ2-3

CDR3 protein: CASRIASGNTIYF
V gene: TRBV6-1
clone size: -
D gene: -
J gene: TRBJ1-3

CDR3 protein: CASSLTSGALYNEQFF
V gene: TRBV11-3
clone size: medium-sized
D gene: TRBD2
J gene: TRBJ2-1

CDR3 protein: CASSFSSKNEQFF
V gene: TRBV27
clone size: -
D gene: -
J gene: TRBJ2-1

CDR3 protein: CASSFTGARNQPQHF
V gene: TRBV28
clone size: -
D gene: TRBD1
J gene: TRBJ1-5

CDR3 protein: CASSPTASGANVLTF
V gene: TRBV6-1
clone size: -
D gene: -
J gene: TRBJ2-6

CDR3 protein: CASSSGQRNTGELFF
V gene: TRBV5-1
clone size: -
D gene: TRBD1
J gene: TRBJ2-2

CDR3 protein: CASSPRSPGDGYTF
V gene: TRBV18
clone size: -
D gene: -
J gene: TRBJ1-2

CDR3 protein: CASSPYSGKGYTF
V gene: TRBV4-3
clone size: -
D gene: -
J gene: TRBJ1-2

CDR3 protein: CASSFTGSMNTEAFF
V gene: TRBV7-9
clone size: -
D gene: -
J gene: TRBJ1-1

CDR3 protein: CASSLGVRSSYEQYF
V gene: TRBV11-2
clone size: -
D gene: -
J gene: TRBJ2-7

CDR3 protein: CASSRGGTGANVLTF
V gene: TRBV28
clone size: -
D gene: -
J gene: TRBJ2-6

CDR3 protein: CASSLLKETGELFF
V gene: TRBV7-9
clone size: -
D gene: -
J gene: TRBJ2-2

CDR3 protein: CASTLRQAKNIQYF
V gene: TRBV28
clone size: once
D gene: -
J gene: TRBJ2-4

CDR3 protein: CASSSGNTGELFF
V gene: TRBV6-5
clone size: -
D gene: -
J gene: TRBJ2-2

CDR3 protein: CASSPGTGIYGYTF
V gene: TRBV28
clone size: -
D gene: TRBD1
J gene: TRBJ1-2

CDR3 protein: CASSVQGGYSYEQYF
V gene: TRBV28
clone size: -
D gene: -
J gene: TRBJ2-7

CDR3 protein: CASSLTGGTHYEQYF
V gene: TRBV4-2
clone size: -
D gene: TRBD2
J gene: TRBJ2-7

CDR3 protein: CARTREGYTF
V gene: TRBV10-1
clone size: few
D gene: -
J gene: TRBJ1-2

CDR3 protein: CASSAPLGGGANEQFF
V gene: TRBV19
clone size: -
D gene: TRBD2
J gene: TRBJ2-1

CDR3 protein: CASLDSTDTQYF
V gene: TRBV5-1
clone size: -
D gene: -
J gene: TRBJ2-3

CDR3 protein: CASSQGLAGGRGNEQFF
V gene: TRBV4-1
clone size: -
D gene: TRBD2
J gene: TRBJ2-1

CDR3 protein: CASSVVWNEKLFF
V gene: TRBV2
clone size: -
D gene: -
J gene: TRBJ1-4

CDR3 protein: CASSALQGPGAEAFF
V gene: TRBV7-2
clone size: -
D gene: TRBD1
J gene: TRBJ1-1

CDR3 protein: CASSFGGSGANVLTF
V gene: TRBV27
clone size: -
D gene: -
J gene: TRBJ2-6

CDR3 protein: CASKEVSVINEKLFF
V gene: TRBV4-1
clone size: -
D gene: -
J gene: TRBJ1-4

CDR3 protein: CASSYDGSSSYGYTF
V gene: TRBV6-5
clone size: -
D gene: -
J gene: TRBJ1-2

CDR3 protein: CASTPPGGNYQPQHF
V gene: TRBV6-1
clone size: -
D gene: TRBD1
J gene: TRBJ1-5

CDR3 protein: CASSFSGGAYEQYF
V gene: TRBV7-2
clone size: medium-sized
D gene: TRBD2
J gene: TRBJ2-7

CDR3 protein: CASSAVASGGLGTQYF
V gene: TRBV9
clone size: -
D gene: TRBD2
J gene: TRBJ2-5

CDR3 protein: CASSLESVNYGYTF
V gene: TRBV5-1
clone size: few
D gene: -
J gene: TRBJ1-2

CDR3 protein: CASSFPTGTGGNTEAFF
V gene: TRBV5-1
clone size: -
D gene: TRBD1
J gene: TRBJ1-1

CDR3 protein: CASSLFTGQDGYTF
V gene: TRBV5-1
clone size: -
D gene: -
J gene: TRBJ1-2

CDR3 protein: CASSFWGHNTGELFF
V gene: TRBV7-2
clone size: few
D gene: -
J gene: TRBJ2-2

CDR3 protein: CASSPYRVGNTIYF
V gene: TRBV7-3
clone size: -
D gene: -
J gene: TRBJ1-3

CDR3 protein: CASSHRSGNTIYF
V gene: TRBV4-1
clone size: -
D gene: -
J gene: TRBJ1-3

CDR3 protein: CASSLREGFSPLHF
V gene: TRBV28
clone size: -
D gene: -
J gene: TRBJ1-6

CDR3 protein: CASNPGQGGTGELFF
V gene: TRBV9
clone size: once
D gene: TRBD1
J gene: TRBJ2-2

CDR3 protein: CSAYYEGIQYF
V gene: TRBV20-1
clone size: -
D gene: -
J gene: TRBJ2-4

CDR3 protein: CASSGEGTDTQYF
V gene: TRBV19
clone size: -
D gene: -
J gene: TRBJ2-3

CDR3 protein: CASSTWDRGRGTEAFF
V gene: TRBV19
clone size: once
D gene: TRBD1
J gene: TRBJ1-1

CDR3 protein: CASSVGNRDRGAEQYF
V gene: TRBV9
clone size: -
D gene: TRBD1
J gene: TRBJ2-7

CDR3 protein: CASSPGTTETQYF
V gene: TRBV7-3
clone size: once
D gene: TRBD2
J gene: TRBJ2-5

CDR3 protein: CASSMQGHTEAFF
V gene: TRBV19
clone size: -
D gene: -
J gene: TRBJ1-1

CDR3 protein: CASRLAPGNGLAYTPLHF
V gene: TRBV12-2
clone size: -
D gene: -
J gene: TRBJ1-6

CDR3 protein: CAQRWGPNEKLFF
V gene: TRBV2
clone size: few
D gene: -
J gene: TRBJ1-4

CDR3 protein: CASSPDLSGNTIYF
V gene: TRBV18
clone size: -
D gene: -
J gene: TRBJ1-3

CDR3 protein: CASSLVPGQETQYF
V gene: TRBV5-1
clone size: -
D gene: -
J gene: TRBJ2-5

CDR3 protein: CASSPETGDGYTF
V gene: TRBV18
clone size: -
D gene: TRBD1
J gene: TRBJ1-2

CDR3 protein: CASRLRTGSYQPQHF
V gene: TRBV7-2
clone size: -
D gene: TRBD1
J gene: TRBJ1-5

CDR3 protein: CASSPNTGGTEAFF
V gene: TRBV18
clone size: -
D gene: -
J gene: TRBJ1-1

CDR3 protein: CASSNAGGGYGYTF
V gene: TRBV28
clone size: -
D gene: TRBD1
J gene: TRBJ1-2

CDR3 protein: CASRPFGAGGKDTQYF
V gene: TRBV12-2
clone size: -
D gene: -
J gene: TRBJ2-3